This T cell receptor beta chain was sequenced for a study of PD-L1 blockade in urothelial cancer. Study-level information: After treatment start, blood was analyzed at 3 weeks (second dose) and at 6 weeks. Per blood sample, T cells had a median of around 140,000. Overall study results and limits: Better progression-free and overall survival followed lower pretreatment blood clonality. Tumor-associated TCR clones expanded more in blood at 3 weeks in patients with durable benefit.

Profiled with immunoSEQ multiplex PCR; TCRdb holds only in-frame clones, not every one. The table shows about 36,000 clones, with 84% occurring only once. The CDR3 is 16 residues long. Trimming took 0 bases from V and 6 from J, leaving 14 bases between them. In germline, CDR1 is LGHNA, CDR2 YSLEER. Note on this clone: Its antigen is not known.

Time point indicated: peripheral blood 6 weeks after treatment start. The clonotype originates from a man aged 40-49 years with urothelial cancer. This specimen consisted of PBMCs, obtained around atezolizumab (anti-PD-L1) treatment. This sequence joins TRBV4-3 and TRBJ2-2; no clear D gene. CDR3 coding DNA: TGCGCCAGCAGCCAAGATGGTTCGGTCCGCGCCGGGGAGCTGTTTTTT. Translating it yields CASSQDGSVRAGELFF.